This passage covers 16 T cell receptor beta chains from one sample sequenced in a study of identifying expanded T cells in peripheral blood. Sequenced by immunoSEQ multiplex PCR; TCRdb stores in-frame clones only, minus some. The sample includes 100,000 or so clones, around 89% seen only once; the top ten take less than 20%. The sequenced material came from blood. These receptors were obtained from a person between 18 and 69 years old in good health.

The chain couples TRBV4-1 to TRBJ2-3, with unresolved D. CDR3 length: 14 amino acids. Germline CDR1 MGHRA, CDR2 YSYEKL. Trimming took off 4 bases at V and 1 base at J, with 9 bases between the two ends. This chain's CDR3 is CASSLEIRTDTQYF. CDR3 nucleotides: TGCGCCAGCAGCCTAGAGATCCGCACAGATACGCAGTATTTT.

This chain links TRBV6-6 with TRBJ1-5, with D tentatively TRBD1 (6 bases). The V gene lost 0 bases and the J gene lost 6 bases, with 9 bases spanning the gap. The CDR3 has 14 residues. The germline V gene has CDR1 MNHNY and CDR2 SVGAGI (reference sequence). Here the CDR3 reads CASSYSQGSQPQHF. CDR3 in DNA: TGTGCCAGCAGTTACTCACAGGGCAGTCAGCCCCAGCATTTT.

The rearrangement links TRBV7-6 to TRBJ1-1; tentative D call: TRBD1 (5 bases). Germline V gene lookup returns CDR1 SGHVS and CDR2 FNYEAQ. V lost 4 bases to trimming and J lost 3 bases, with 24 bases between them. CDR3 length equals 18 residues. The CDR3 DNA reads TGTGCCAGCAGCTCCAACCCGCCCCAGTGGGGGGAGCACACTGAAGCTTTCTTT. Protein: CASSSNPPQWGEHTEAFF. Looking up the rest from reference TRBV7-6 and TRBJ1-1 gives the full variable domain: GAGVSQSPRYKVTKRGQDVALRCDPISGHVSLYWYRQALGQGPEFLTYFNYEAQQDKSGLPNDRFSAERPEGSISTLTIQRTEQRDSAMYRCASSSNPPQWGEHTEAFFGQGTRLTVV.

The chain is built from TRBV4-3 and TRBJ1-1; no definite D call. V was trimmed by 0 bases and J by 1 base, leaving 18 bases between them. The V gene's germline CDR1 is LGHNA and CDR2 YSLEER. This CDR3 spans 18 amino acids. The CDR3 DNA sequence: TGCGCCAGCAGCCAAGAATATGTGGGGTGGGAGGCGAACACTGAAGCTTTCTTT. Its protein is CASSQEYVGWEANTEAFF.

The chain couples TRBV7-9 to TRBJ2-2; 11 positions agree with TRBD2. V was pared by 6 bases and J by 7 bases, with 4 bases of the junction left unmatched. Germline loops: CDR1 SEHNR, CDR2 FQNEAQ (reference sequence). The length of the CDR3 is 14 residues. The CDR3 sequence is CASRLAGEIGELFF. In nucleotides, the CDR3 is TGTGCCAGCAGACTAGCGGGGGAAATCGGGGAGCTGTTTTTT.

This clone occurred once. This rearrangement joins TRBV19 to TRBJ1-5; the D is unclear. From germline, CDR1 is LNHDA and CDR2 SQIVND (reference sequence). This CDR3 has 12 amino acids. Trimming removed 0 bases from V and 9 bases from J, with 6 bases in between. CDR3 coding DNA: TGTGCCAGTAGTATAGAGGGGTCGCCCCAGCATTTT. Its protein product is CASSIEGSPQHF. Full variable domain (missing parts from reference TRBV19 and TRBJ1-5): DGGITQSPKYLFRKEGQNVTLSCEQNLNHDAMYWYRQDPGQGLRLIYYSQIVNDFQKGDIAEGYSVSREKKESFPLTVTSAQKNPTAFYLCASSIEGSPQHFGDGTRLSIL.

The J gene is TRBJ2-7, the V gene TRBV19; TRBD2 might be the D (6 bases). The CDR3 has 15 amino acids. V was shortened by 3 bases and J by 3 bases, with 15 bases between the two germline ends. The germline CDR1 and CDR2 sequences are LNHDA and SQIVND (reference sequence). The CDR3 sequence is CASSMSLAVYYEQYF. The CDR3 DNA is TGTGCCAGTAGTATGAGTTTAGCGGTCTACTACGAGCAGTACTTC.

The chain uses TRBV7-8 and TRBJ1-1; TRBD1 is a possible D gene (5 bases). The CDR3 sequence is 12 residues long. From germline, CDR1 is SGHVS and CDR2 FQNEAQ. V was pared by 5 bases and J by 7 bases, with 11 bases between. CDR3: CASSPLQGEAFF. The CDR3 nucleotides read TGTGCCAGCAGCCCACTTCAGGGTGAAGCTTTCTTT. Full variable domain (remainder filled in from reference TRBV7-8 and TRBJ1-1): GAGVSQSPRYKVAKRGQDVALRCDPISGHVSLFWYQQALGQGPEFLTYFQNEAQLDKSGLPSDRFFAERPEGSVSTLKIQRTQQEDSAVYLCASSPLQGEAFFGQGTRLTVV.

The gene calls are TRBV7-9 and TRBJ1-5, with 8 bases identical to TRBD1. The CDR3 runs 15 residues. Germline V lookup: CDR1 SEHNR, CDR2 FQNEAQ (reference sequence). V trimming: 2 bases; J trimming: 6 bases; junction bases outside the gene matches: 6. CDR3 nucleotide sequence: TGTGCCAGCAGCTTACAGACAGGGGAGGGTCAGCCCCAGCATTTT. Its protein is CASSLQTGEGQPQHF.

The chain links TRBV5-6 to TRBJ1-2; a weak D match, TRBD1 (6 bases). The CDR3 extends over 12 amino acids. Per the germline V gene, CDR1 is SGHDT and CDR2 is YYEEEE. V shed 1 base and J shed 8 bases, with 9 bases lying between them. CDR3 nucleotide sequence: TGTGCCAGCAGCTTGACAGGGCTAGGCTACACCTTC. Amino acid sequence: CASSLTGLGYTF.

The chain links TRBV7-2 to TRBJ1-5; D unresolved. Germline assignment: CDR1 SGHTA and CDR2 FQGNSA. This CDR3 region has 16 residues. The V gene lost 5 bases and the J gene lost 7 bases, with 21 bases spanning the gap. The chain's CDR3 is CASSHSVPTTRQPQHF. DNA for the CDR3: TGTGCCAGCAGCCACTCCGTCCCTACTACGAGGCAGCCCCAGCATTTT. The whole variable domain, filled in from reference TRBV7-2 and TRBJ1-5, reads GAGVSQSPSNKVTEKGKDVELRCDPISGHTALYWYRQSLGQGLEFLIYFQGNSAPDKSGLPSDRFSAERTGGSVSTLTIQRTQQEDSAVYLCASSHSVPTTRQPQHFGDGTRLSIL.

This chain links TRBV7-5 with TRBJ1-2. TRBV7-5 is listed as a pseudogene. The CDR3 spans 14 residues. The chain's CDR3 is CARRPPGRPNGYTF. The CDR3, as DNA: TGTGCCAGACGCCCTCCGGGCCGCCCAAATGGCTACACCTTC.

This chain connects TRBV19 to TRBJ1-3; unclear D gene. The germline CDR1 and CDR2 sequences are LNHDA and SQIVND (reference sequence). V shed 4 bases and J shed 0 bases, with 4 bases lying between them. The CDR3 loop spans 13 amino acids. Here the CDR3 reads CASSTDSGNTIYF. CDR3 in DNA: TGTGCCAGTAGTACAGACTCTGGAAACACCATATATTTT.

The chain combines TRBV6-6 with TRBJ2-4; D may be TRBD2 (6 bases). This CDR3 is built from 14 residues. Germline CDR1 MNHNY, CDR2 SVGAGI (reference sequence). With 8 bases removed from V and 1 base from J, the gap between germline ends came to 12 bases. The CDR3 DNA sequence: TGTGCCAGCGCGACTAGTGAGGCCAAAAACATTCAGTACTTC. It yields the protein CASATSEAKNIQYF.

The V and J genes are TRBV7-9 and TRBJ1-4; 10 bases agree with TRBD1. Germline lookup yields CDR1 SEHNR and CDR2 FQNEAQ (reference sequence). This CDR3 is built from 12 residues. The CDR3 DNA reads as TGTGGAACCGGGACAGGGGATGAAAAACTGTTTTTT. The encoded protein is CGTGTGDEKLFF.

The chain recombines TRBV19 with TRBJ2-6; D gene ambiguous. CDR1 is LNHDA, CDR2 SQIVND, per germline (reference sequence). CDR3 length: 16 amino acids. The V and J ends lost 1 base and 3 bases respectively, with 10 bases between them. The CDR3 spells CASSIGTINGANVLTF. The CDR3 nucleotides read TGTGCCAGTAGTATAGGGACGATAAATGGGGCCAACGTCCTGACTTTC.